This TCR beta chain was identified in a study of PD-1 blockade in classical Hodgkin lymphoma. Clones were read by immunoSEQ multiplex PCR, and TCRdb kept only the in-frame ones, dropping some. The sample has about 26,000 clones; roughly two thirds are singletons. V lost 6 bases, J lost 5 bases, and 7 bases lay in between. Germline V CDR1 and CDR2: MNHEY, SMNVEV (reference sequence). The CDR3 length is 11 residues. Patients all relapsed after autologous stem cell transplantation, and there was variation in brentuximab vedotin exposure. A note on this clone: The antigen remains undetermined.

Study results and caveats: TCR diversity at baseline was reported to be reduced in newly diagnosed patients relative to healthy donors.

The genes are TRBV27 and TRBJ2-5; D perhaps matches TRBD2 (5 bases). The sequenced sample was peripheral blood mononuclear cells (PBMCs), obtained before the second cycle of nivolumab. This receptor was identified in a human donor with classical Hodgkin lymphoma. In nucleotides, the CDR3 is TGTGCCAGCAGGACGGGGGAGACCCAGTACTTC. Translation: CASRTGETQYF.